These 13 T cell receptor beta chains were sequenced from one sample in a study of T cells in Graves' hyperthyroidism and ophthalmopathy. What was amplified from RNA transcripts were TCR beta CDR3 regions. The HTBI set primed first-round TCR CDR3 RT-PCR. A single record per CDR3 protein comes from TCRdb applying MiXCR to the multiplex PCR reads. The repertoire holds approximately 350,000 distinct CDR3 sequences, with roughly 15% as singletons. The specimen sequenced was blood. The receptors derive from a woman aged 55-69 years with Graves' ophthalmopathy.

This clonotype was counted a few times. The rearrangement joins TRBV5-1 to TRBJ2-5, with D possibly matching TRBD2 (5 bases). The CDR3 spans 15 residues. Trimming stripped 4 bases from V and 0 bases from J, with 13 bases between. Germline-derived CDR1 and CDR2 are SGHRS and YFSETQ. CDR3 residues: CASSRDAGDQETQYF. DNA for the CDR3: TGCGCCAGCAGCAGGGATGCCGGGGACCAAGAGACCCAGTACTTC.

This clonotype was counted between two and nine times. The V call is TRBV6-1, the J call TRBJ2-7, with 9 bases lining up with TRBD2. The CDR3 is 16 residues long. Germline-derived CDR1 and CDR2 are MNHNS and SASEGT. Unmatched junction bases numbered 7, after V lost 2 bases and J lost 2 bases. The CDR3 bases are TGTGCCAGCAGTGAAATTAGCGGGAGAATCCCCTACGAGCAGTACTTC. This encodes CASSEISGRIPYEQYF.

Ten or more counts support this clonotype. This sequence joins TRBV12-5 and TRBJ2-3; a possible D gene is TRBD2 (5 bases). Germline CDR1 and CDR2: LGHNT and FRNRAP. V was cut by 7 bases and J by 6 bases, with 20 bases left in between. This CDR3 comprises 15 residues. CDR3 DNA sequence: TGTGCTAGTGCCCCTAGCAGGCCCGCAGGTGATACGCAGTATTTT. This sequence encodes CASAPSRPAGDTQYF.

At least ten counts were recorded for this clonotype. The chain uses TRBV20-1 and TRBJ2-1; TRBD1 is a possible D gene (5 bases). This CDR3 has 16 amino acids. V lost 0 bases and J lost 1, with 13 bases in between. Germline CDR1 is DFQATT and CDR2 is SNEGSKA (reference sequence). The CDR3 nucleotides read TGCAGTGCTAGAGAAGATAAGGGGCGATCCTACAATGAGCAGTTCTTC. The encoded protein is CSAREDKGRSYNEQFF.

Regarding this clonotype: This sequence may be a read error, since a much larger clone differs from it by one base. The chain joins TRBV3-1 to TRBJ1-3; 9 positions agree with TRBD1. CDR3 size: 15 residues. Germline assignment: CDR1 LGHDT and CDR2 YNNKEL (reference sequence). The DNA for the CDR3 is TGTGCCAGCAGGTCCGGGACAGGGTCCGGAAACATCATATATTTT. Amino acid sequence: CASRSGTGSGNIIYF.

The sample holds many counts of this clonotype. Written as DNA, the CDR3 is TGCGCCAGCCGAACAACAGGGGGACACACTGAAGCTTTCTTT. Protein: CASRTTGGHTEAFF. The chain recombines TRBV5-1 with TRBJ1-1; 8 bases are a match to TRBD1. The length of the CDR3 is 14 residues. Germline values: CDR1 SGHRS, CDR2 YFSETQ. Trimming removed 7 bases from V and 3 bases from J; junction bases left unmatched: 8.

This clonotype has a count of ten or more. The CDR3 region has the DNA TGTGCCAGCAGCGGACAGGGGGAAACAGATACGCAGTATTTT. Amino acid sequence: CASSGQGETDTQYF. This sequence joins TRBV2 and TRBJ2-3; 10 bases map to TRBD1. The V gene end was trimmed by 6 bases and the J gene end by 3 bases; junction bases not matched to a gene: 3. This CDR3 region has 14 residues. The germline V gene has CDR1 SNHLY and CDR2 FYNNEI.

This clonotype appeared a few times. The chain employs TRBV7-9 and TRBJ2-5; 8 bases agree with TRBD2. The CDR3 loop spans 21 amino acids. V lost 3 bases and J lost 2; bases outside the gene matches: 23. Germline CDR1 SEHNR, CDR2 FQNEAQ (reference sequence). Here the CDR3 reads CASSFHPSGGSSGWLQETQYF. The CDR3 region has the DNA TGTGCCAGCAGCTTCCACCCTTCGGGGGGATCTAGCGGGTGGCTACAAGAGACCCAGTACTTC. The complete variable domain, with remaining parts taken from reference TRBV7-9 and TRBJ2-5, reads DTGVSQNPRHKITKRGQNVTFRCDPISEHNRLYWYRQTLGQGPEFLTYFQNEAQLEKSRLLSDRFSAERPKGSFSTLEIQRTEQGDSAMYLCASSFHPSGGSSGWLQETQYFGPGTRLLVL.

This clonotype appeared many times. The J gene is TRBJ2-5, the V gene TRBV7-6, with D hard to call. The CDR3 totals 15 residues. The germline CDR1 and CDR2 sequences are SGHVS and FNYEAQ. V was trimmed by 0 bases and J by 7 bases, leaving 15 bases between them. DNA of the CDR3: TGTGCCAGCAGCTTAGCCGATGGCGGCTTCGGGACCCAGTACTTC. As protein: CASSLADGGFGTQYF.

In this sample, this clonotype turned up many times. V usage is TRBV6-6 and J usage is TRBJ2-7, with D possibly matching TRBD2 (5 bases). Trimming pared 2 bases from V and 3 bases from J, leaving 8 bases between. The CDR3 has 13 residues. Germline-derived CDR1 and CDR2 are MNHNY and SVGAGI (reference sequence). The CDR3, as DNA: TGTGCCAGCAGTTACCGACGGGGCTACGAGCAGTACTTC. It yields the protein CASSYRRGYEQYF.

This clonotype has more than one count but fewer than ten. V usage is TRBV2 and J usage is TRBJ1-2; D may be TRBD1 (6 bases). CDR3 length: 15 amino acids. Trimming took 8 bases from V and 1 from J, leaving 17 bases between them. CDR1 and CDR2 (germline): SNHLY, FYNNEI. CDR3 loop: CASRSGTSFNYGYTF. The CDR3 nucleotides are TGTGCCAGCCGTTCCGGGACAAGCTTTAACTATGGCTACACCTTC.

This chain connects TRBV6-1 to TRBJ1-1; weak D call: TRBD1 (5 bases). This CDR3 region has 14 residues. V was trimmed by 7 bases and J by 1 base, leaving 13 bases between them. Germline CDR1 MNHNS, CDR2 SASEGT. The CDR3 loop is CASIFKGTNTEAFF. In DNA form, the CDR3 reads TGTGCCAGCATATTTAAGGGGACGAACACTGAAGCTTTCTTT.

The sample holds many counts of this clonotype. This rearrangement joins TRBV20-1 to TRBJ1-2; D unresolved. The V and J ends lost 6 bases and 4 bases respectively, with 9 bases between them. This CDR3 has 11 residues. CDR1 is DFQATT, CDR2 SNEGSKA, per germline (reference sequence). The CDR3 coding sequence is TGCAGTGCCGTCGTTGGCTATGGCTACACCTTC. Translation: CSAVVGYGYTF.